This TCR beta chain was identified during a study of blood T cell repertoires in COVID-19. At the level of the study: Donors in the United States, Italy and Spain gave samples during acute or convalescent COVID-19.

Original data processing: Amplification with reference gene primers provided the estimates of nucleated cell counts. The assay was immunoSEQ multiplex PCR, and TCRdb's table has in-frame clones only and misses some. V, J and clone size are taken as reported in that table, and D and trimming were inferred from the DNA itself. The sample contains 100,000 to 150,000 clones, approximately 90% of which appear only once. V lost 3 bases, J lost 2 bases, and 6 bases lay in between. The CDR3 runs to 13 residues. Germline CDR1 reads KGHDR; CDR2 reads SFDVKD. The receptor comes from a woman older than 75 with acute or convalescent COVID-19. Sequencing input: peripheral blood. The chain combines TRBV24-1 with TRBJ2-5, with a tentative D call TRBD1 (5 bases). CDR3 bases: TGTGCCACCAGTGATGGGGCACAAGAGACCCAGTACTTC. It yields the protein CATSDGAQETQYF.